This TCR beta chain was identified in a study of T cells in Graves' hyperthyroidism and ophthalmopathy. Template material for amplifying TCR beta CDR3 regions consisted of RNA transcripts. The TCR CDR3 first-round RT-PCR relied on the HTBI primer set. TCRdb fed the multiplex PCR reads into MiXCR, producing one record per CDR3 protein. The sample lists about 300,000 distinct CDR3 sequences; approximately 17% were seen once. There are a few counts of this clonotype. CDR1 and CDR2 from the germline V gene are MNHEY and SVGEGT. After removal of 6 bases from V and 2 bases from J, the junction contained 3 bases not matched to a gene. The CDR3 is made up of 14 amino acids. The source of the PBMCs was over 8.5 ml of fresh peripheral blood.

This clonotype originated in a man in his thirties or forties with Graves' hyperthyroidism. The chain links TRBV6-2 or TRBV6-3 to TRBJ2-7; the match to TRBD1 covers 11 bases. Sample: blood. CDR3: CASRWTGGTYEQYF. DNA of the CDR3: TGTGCCAGCAGATGGACAGGGGGCACCTACGAGCAGTACTTC.